The 21 T cell receptor beta chains listed next were all sequenced from one sample in a study of cytomegalovirus exposure and HLA in healthy donors. Both 60 Vbeta primers and 13 Jbeta primers went into the PCR. Sequencing was performed with immunoSEQ multiplex PCR; in TCRdb, only in-frame clones are kept and a portion is missing. The sample has roughly 80,000 clones, roughly two thirds seen once. The sequencing sample was made of PBMCs. The receptors were sampled from a woman aged 50 to 65 in good health and CMV-seropositive.

The chain couples TRBV6-1 to TRBJ2-3; perhaps TRBD2 as D (5 bases). The CDR3 is made up of 22 amino acids. Looked up from germline, CDR1 is MNHNS and CDR2 is SASEGT. The V gene lost 0 bases and the J gene lost 0 bases, with 28 bases spanning the gap. The CDR3 is CASSEALRSRQILTTSTDTQYF. CDR3 in DNA: TGTGCCAGCAGTGAAGCCCTTAGATCTCGGCAAATTTTGACTACTAGCACAGATACGCAGTATTTT.

The V call is TRBV6-1, the J call TRBJ2-7; TRBD1 matches 9 bases. The CDR3 is 15 amino acids. V shed 9 bases and J 5 bases; nucleotides not matched to a gene: 14. Germline CDR1 reads MNHNS; CDR2 reads SASEGT. The CDR3 bases are TGTGCCAGTCAAATCTCCGGGACAGGGACCCACGAGCAGTACGTC. Its translation: CASQISGTGTHEQYV.

V usage is TRBV7-3 and J usage is TRBJ2-1; D is unclear. The germline V gene has CDR1 SGHTA and CDR2 FQGTGA. The CDR3 sequence is 15 residues long. Trimming removed 3 bases at V and 0 bases at J, with 9 bases between. The CDR3 DNA reads TGTGCCAGCAGCTTGTTAGAGAGCTCCTACAATGAGCAGTTCTTC. This codes for CASSLLESSYNEQFF.

This clone was seen a few times. This chain connects TRBV7-9 to TRBJ2-7, with TRBD1 matching over 9 bases. V gave up 6 bases and J gave up 0 bases; unmatched junction bases: 3. The CDR3 totals 14 residues. Germline CDR1 and CDR2: SEHNR and FQNEAQ (reference sequence). CDR3 residues: CASRGTGISYEQYF. The CDR3 nucleotides are TGTGCCAGCAGGGGGACAGGGATCTCCTACGAGCAGTACTTC.

The gene calls are TRBV4-1 and TRBJ2-3; D is unresolved. Trimming shortened V by 4 bases and J by 3 bases, and 8 bases separated the two germline ends. The CDR3 totals 13 residues. Germline V CDR1 and CDR2: MGHRA, YSYEKL. The chain's CDR3 is CASSPTATDTQYF. Written as DNA, the CDR3 is TGCGCCAGCAGCCCAACCGCGACAGATACGCAGTATTTT.

The table lists this clone with a few counts. The V gene is TRBV30, the J gene TRBJ1-1; 9 bases map to TRBD1. The J segment lost 1 base and the V segment lost 5 bases, leaving 5 bases of the junction unmatched. Per the germline V gene, CDR1 is GTSNPN and CDR2 is SVGIG (reference sequence). This CDR3 has 14 amino acids. The CDR3 sequence: CAWETGGANTEAFF. CDR3 nucleotide sequence: TGTGCCTGGGAGACAGGGGGGGCGAACACTGAAGCTTTCTTT.

A few counts support this clone. The rearrangement uses TRBV9 and TRBJ2-3; 13 bases fit TRBD2. This CDR3 is built from 16 residues. V was clipped by 3 bases and J by 6 bases; unmatched bases: 7. Germline-derived CDR1 and CDR2 are SGDLS and YYNGEE. Here the CDR3 reads CASSATSGGASDTQYF. CDR3 DNA sequence: TGTGCCAGCAGCGCCACTAGCGGGGGGGCATCCGATACGCAGTATTTT.

This clone appeared a few times. The chain links TRBV6-1 to TRBJ2-7; the match to TRBD1 covers 9 bases. This CDR3 spans 14 amino acids. V shed 6 bases, J shed 3 bases, and the junction held 6 bases outside the gene matches. CDR1 and CDR2 from the germline V gene are MNHNS and SASEGT. CDR3 nucleotides: TGTGCCAGCAGGCTAACAGGGGGCTACTACGAGCAGTACGTC. It specifies CASRLTGGYYEQYV.

CDR3 bases: TGTGCCAGCAGGTCCTATGGAAACACCATATATTTT. Protein sequence: CASRSYGNTIYF. The V call is TRBV6-1, the J call TRBJ1-3; D is undetermined. Germline-derived CDR1 and CDR2 are MNHNS and SASEGT. V was pared by 6 bases and J by 3 bases, with 6 bases between. The CDR3 spans 12 residues.

This sequence joins TRBV7-9 and TRBJ2-4; 7 bases fit TRBD1. The CDR3 consists of 14 residues. J gave up 7 bases and V 1 base, and 4 bases lay outside the gene matches. Germline CDR1 SEHNR, CDR2 FQNEAQ (reference sequence). The CDR3 sequence is CASSLDSGGNIQYF. The CDR3 coding sequence is TGTGCCAGCAGCTTAGACTCAGGGGGTAACATTCAGTACTTC.

This chain connects TRBV19 to TRBJ2-7, with D maybe TRBD1 (6 bases). Looked up from germline, CDR1 is LNHDA and CDR2 is SQIVND (reference sequence). V was trimmed by 6 bases and J by 4 bases, leaving 19 bases between them. The CDR3 length is 15 residues. The DNA of the CDR3 is TGTGCCAGTAGCCACGCCACAGGGTTTGTTTACGAGCAGTACTTC. Its protein product is CASSHATGFVYEQYF.

The chain links TRBV10-1 to TRBJ2-2; D possibly corresponds to TRBD1 (5 bases). This CDR3 region has 15 residues. Germline values: CDR1 WNHNN, CDR2 SYGVQD (reference sequence). The ends were cut back, 0 bases at V and 3 bases at J, with 8 bases in the middle. In DNA form, the CDR3 reads TGCGCCAGCAGTGAGTCAGACAGACACACCGGGGAGCTGTTTTTT. It is translated as CASSESDRHTGELFF.

As to this clone: One end of the junction varies from germline; a read error may be responsible. This chain connects TRBV7-2 to TRBJ1-1; 8 bases map to TRBD1. The CDR3 sequence is 17 residues long. Per the germline V gene, CDR1 is SGHTA and CDR2 is FQGNSA. In DNA, the CDR3 is TGTGCCAGCAGCTTAGCCCCCAGGGGGCTGGTGAACACTGAAGCTTCCTTT. It encodes CASSLAPRGLVNTEASF.

The chain recombines TRBV15 with TRBJ1-4, with TRBD1 matching 9 bases. The CDR3 is 16 amino acids. V lost 3 bases to trimming and J lost 5 bases; unmatched junction nucleotides: 7. CDR1 LNHNV and CDR2 YYDKDF come from the germline V gene (reference sequence). Here the CDR3 DNA reads TGTGCCACCAGCAGGAAGCCCGGGACAGGGAATGAAAAACTGTTTTTT. Protein product: CATSRKPGTGNEKLFF.

The V and J genes are TRBV27 and TRBJ1-1; D gene unclear. The CDR3 extends over 11 amino acids. V was trimmed by 7 bases and J by 9 bases, leaving 12 bases between them. CDR1 is MNHEY, CDR2 SMNVEV, per germline (reference sequence). Here the CDR3 reads CASTNYLQAFF. CDR3 DNA: TGTGCCAGCACCAACTACCTGCAAGCTTTCTTT.

The chain employs TRBV6-5 and TRBJ1-4; D possibly corresponds to TRBD1 (6 bases). Trimming pared 5 bases from V and 7 bases from J, leaving 17 bases between. The CDR3 extends over 15 amino acids. The germline V gene has CDR1 MNHEY and CDR2 SVGAGI. This CDR3 is CASSPHGGAREKLFF. CDR3 nucleotides: TGTGCCAGCAGTCCACACGGGGGGGCGCGTGAAAAACTGTTTTTT.

V gene TRBV2 combines with J gene TRBJ1-6; TRBD1 aligns across 12 bases. Unmatched junction bases numbered 12, after V lost 4 bases and J lost 8 bases. The length of the CDR3 is 18 residues. The germline gives CDR1 SNHLY, CDR2 FYNNEI. The CDR3 sequence: CASSANTLGTGGYSPLHF. DNA of the CDR3: TGTGCCAGCAGTGCAAACACCTTAGGGACAGGGGGCTATTCACCCCTCCACTTT. Variable domain in full (rest from reference TRBV2 and TRBJ1-6): EPEVTQTPSHQVTQMGQEVILRCVPISNHLYFYWYRQILGQKVEFLVSFYNNEISEKSEIFDDQFSVERPDGSNFTLKIRSTKLEDSAMYFCASSANTLGTGGYSPLHFGNGTRLTVT.

This clone was counted only a few times. This rearrangement joins TRBV7-2 to TRBJ2-2; 7 nucleotides agree with TRBD2. From germline, CDR1 is SGHTA and CDR2 FQGNSA. The CDR3 extends over 15 amino acids. Trimming removed 5 bases from V and 3 bases from J; junction bases left unmatched: 6. In DNA form, the CDR3 reads TGTGCCAGCAGCGCCTTGGCGGGGGACACCGGGGAGCTGTTTTTT. This translates into CASSALAGDTGELFF.

The count of this clone is one. This rearrangement joins TRBV30 to TRBJ2-7; D may correspond to TRBD1 or TRBD2 (5 bases each). CDR3 length: 13 amino acids. Germline CDR1 is GTSNPN and CDR2 is SVGIG (reference sequence). Trimming pared 3 bases from V and 7 bases from J, leaving 16 bases between. The CDR3 DNA is TGTGCCTGGAGCCCCGGGGCCCCGGGGGAGCAGTACGTC. Protein: CAWSPGAPGEQYV.

This clone was observed a handful of times. V gene TRBV13 combines with J gene TRBJ1-1; 8 bases are shared with TRBD1. The CDR3 covers 17 residues. The V segment lost 5 bases and the J segment 2 bases; nucleotides outside the gene matches: 13. The germline V gene encodes CDR1 PRHDT and CDR2 FYEKMQ (reference sequence). CDR3 nucleotides: TGTGCCAGCAGCCCCGGGGGCAGGGGGCAAGGTAACACTGAAGCTTTCTTT. This sequence encodes CASSPGGRGQGNTEAFF.

The chain employs TRBV4-1 and TRBJ2-7; D not resolved. Trimming shortened V by 4 bases and J by 2 bases, and 12 bases separated the two germline ends. The CDR3 spans 14 residues. Per germline, CDR1 MGHRA and CDR2 YSYEKL. CDR3 amino acids: CASSPPGVAYEQYF. DNA for the CDR3: TGCGCCAGCAGCCCCCCCGGTGTCGCCTACGAGCAGTACTTC.